Each of the 10 T cell receptor beta chains below was sequenced from the same sample in a study of blood T cell repertoires in COVID-19. The table came from immunoSEQ multiplex PCR; TCRdb's copy has only in-frame clones and leaves some out. This sample has nearly 200,000 clones, with roughly 88% found just once. The material sequenced was peripheral blood. These receptors originate from a woman aged 40-49 years who had recovered from COVID-19.

The chain couples TRBV20-1 to TRBJ2-1; D perhaps matches TRBD2 (6 bases). Between the trimmed V and J ends, which lost 5 bases and 15 bases, there was a span of 14 bases. This CDR3 spans 10 amino acids. CDR1 and CDR2 from the germline V gene are DFQATT and SNEGSKA (reference sequence). The chain's CDR3 is CSAPGTEGFF. The DNA of the CDR3 is TGCAGTGCTCCCGGGACTGAAGGGTTCTTC.

The rearrangement uses TRBV25-1 and TRBJ2-1; a weak D match, TRBD2 (6 bases). The V end was cut by 2 bases, the J end by 9 bases, with 17 bases between. The CDR3 is made up of 15 amino acids. CDR1 MGHDK and CDR2 SYGVNS come from the germline V gene. The CDR3 nucleotides are TGTGCCAGCAGTGAACGGGCGGGACGTCGTGGTGAGCAGTTCTTC. This codes for CASSERAGRRGEQFF.

The V call is TRBV5-4, the J call TRBJ2-7; D possibly corresponds to TRBD2 (6 bases). The CDR3 spans 13 residues. Germline values: CDR1 SGHNT, CDR2 YYREEE (reference sequence). V was shortened by 0 bases and J by 7 bases, with 11 bases between the two germline ends. As DNA, the CDR3 is TGTGCCAGCAGCTTGGGGGGACTGATTGAGCAGTACTTC. Its protein is CASSLGGLIEQYF.

This clone was recorded once. The V call is TRBV3-1 (or the pseudogene TRBV3-2), the J call TRBJ1-5, with unresolved D. Trimming pared 1 base from V and 10 bases from J, leaving 11 bases between. Looked up from germline, CDR1 is LGHDT and CDR2 is YNNKEL (reference sequence). The CDR3 is 13 amino acids. CDR3 coding DNA: TGTGCCAGCAGCCAAGGACAAGAACAACCCCAGCATTTT. This encodes CASSQGQEQPQHF.

The chain employs TRBV28 and TRBJ2-7; D is unclear. Germline-derived CDR1 and CDR2 are MDHEN and SYDVKM. V lost 5 bases and J lost 4, with 9 bases in between. This CDR3 spans 12 amino acids. The CDR3 protein is CASSGYGYEQYF. In DNA form, the CDR3 reads TGTGCCAGCAGTGGGTACGGGTACGAGCAGTACTTC.

This sequence joins TRBV10-3 and TRBJ2-2; 13 positions match TRBD2. CDR1 ENHRY and CDR2 SYGVKD come from the germline V gene. Trimming at V came to 0 bases and at J to 5 bases, leaving 0 bases not matched to a gene. The CDR3 contains 16 residues. The CDR3, as DNA: TGTGCCATCAGTGAGTCGACTAGCGGGAGGACCGGGGAGCTGTTTTTT. Protein sequence: CAISESTSGRTGELFF.

This chain connects TRBV19 to TRBJ2-7; a possible D gene is TRBD2 (6 bases). The germline V and J ends were trimmed by 3 bases and 2 bases, with 14 bases remaining between them. The CDR3 extends over 15 amino acids. CDR1 LNHDA and CDR2 SQIVND come from the germline V gene (reference sequence). The CDR3 coding sequence is TGTGCCAGTAGTATTTCGAGCGGGCATACCTACGAGCAGTACTTC. This translates into CASSISSGHTYEQYF.

The chain joins TRBV29-1 to TRBJ1-5; perhaps TRBD1 as D (5 bases). The CDR3 runs 14 residues. Germline CDR1 and CDR2: SQVTM and ANQGSEA. V was cut by 6 bases and J by 6 bases, with 18 bases left in between. The chain's CDR3 is CSVRVGGGSQPQHF. The CDR3, as DNA: TGCAGCGTCCGCGTGGGGGGAGGTAGTCAGCCCCAGCATTTT.

The V gene is TRBV18, the J gene TRBJ2-7; D is perhaps TRBD1 (6 bases). This CDR3 region has 14 residues. Germline-derived CDR1 and CDR2 are KGHSH and LQKENI. The ends were cut back, 3 bases at V and 6 bases at J, with 15 bases in the middle. CDR3 region: CASSPTQGHPEQYF. DNA of the CDR3: TGTGCCAGCTCACCTACTCAGGGACATCCCGAGCAGTACTTC.

Regarding this clone: Other DNA sequences in the sample encode the same CDR3. This chain uses TRBV4-3 with TRBJ2-2, with D unresolved. The CDR3 has 14 amino acids. V was shortened by 0 bases and J by 4 bases, with 6 bases between the two germline ends. Germline V gene data show CDR1 as LGHNA and CDR2 as YSLEER. The CDR3: CASSQDPGTGELFF. DNA of the CDR3: TGCGCCAGCAGCCAAGATCCGGGCACCGGGGAGCTGTTTTTT.